The T cell receptor beta chain under discussion was sequenced for a study of T cell responses to AZD1222 COVID-19 vaccine. The study, taken as a whole, reports: Spike-specific TCR breadth rose after two AZD1222 doses, and depth rose as well.

The CDR3 has 11 residues. The V and J ends lost 3 bases and 8 bases respectively, with 10 bases between them. Per the germline V gene, CDR1 is SQVTM and CDR2 is ANQGSEA. As to this clone: Its antigen is still unknown.

Profiled with immunoSEQ multiplex PCR; TCRdb holds only in-frame clones, not every one. The sample has 150,000 or so clones, about 90% seen once. This chain connects TRBV29-1 to TRBJ1-2; D may be TRBD1 (5 bases). The input for sequencing was peripheral blood, taken 28 days after the second AZD1222 dose. The sequence came from an adult who received the AZD1222 COVID-19 vaccine. The CDR3 loop reads CSVDTGRGYTF. The CDR3 coding sequence is TGCAGCGTTGACACAGGTCGGGGCTACACCTTC.